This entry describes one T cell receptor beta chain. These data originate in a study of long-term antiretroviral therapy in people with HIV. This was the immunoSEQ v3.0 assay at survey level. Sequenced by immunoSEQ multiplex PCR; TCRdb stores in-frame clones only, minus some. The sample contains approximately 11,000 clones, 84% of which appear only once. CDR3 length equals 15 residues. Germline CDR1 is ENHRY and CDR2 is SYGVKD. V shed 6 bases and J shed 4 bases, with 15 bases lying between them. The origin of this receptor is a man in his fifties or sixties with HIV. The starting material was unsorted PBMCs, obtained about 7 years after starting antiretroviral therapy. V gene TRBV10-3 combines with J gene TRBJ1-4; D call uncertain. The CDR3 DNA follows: TGTGCCATCAGCAAAGAGGCAACCGTTAATGAAAAACTGTTTTTT. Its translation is CAISKEATVNEKLFF.